This TCR beta chain was identified in a study of neurological immune-mediated disorders. By 5'RACE with 10-nucleotide random UMIs, the cDNA was made. In TCRdb, the 5' RACE reads were re-called with MiXCR into one record per CDR3 protein. The table includes fewer than 35,000 distinct CDR3 sequences, 3.3% detected once. The ends were cut back, 7 bases at V and 5 bases at J, with 15 bases in the middle. Germline CDR1 DFQATT, CDR2 SNEGSKA (reference sequence). The CDR3 has 13 residues. This clonotype was seen more than once but under ten times. The antigen is unknown. General study results and limits: The authors found no clinical or MRI feature associated with the multiple sclerosis repertoire cluster.

Sequencing was performed on PBMCs. The rearrangement links TRBV20-1 to TRBJ1-5, with a tentative D call TRBD1 (5 bases). This TCR derives from a woman aged 25 to 39 with multiple sclerosis. The CDR3 region is CSVEGQRDQPQHF. CDR3 in DNA: TGCAGTGTGGAGGGGCAAAGGGATCAGCCCCAGCATTTT.